These 18 T cell receptor beta chains were all obtained from the same sample, sequenced in a study of shared clonotypes between healthy human individuals (dated by TCRdb to the early 2020s). Receptor libraries were prepared by the immunoSEQ multiplex PCR assay. Held by TCRdb, this immuneACCESS table contains in-frame sequences only and omits some clones. Under half of the omission traces to an unresolved V gene where checked; the cause of the rest is unknown. This sample is represented by about 2 million clones; 85% to 95% of them were singletons. The ten largest clones add up to roughly 0.13% of the sample. The sample comprised naive CD4+ T cells sorted from blood. In light of the paper, this sample's cell subset or site label describes: CD45RA+ positively selected. The source is a man between 18 and 29 years old in good health.

The J gene is TRBJ1-1, the V gene TRBV13; D not certain. The CDR3 sequence is 12 residues long. The germline V gene encodes CDR1 PRHDT and CDR2 FYEKMQ (reference sequence). The V gene lost 4 bases and the J gene lost 4 bases, with 7 bases spanning the gap. The CDR3 DNA reads TGTGCCAGCAGCTATGGGAGCACTGAAGCTTTCTTT. Translation: CASSYGSTEAFF.

Regarding this clone: Within the sample, other DNA sequences also encode this same CDR3. The V and J genes are TRBV19 and TRBJ2-7; D is undetermined. The CDR3 loop spans 13 amino acids. Trimming left V 1 base short and J 3 bases short, with 7 bases between. Per the germline V gene, CDR1 is LNHDA and CDR2 is SQIVND (reference sequence). CDR3 DNA sequence: TGTGCCAGTAGTATAGGTAGGGACTACGAGCAGTACTTC. Protein product: CASSIGRDYEQYF.

The genes are TRBV7-8 and TRBJ1-4, with TRBD1 matching 8 bases. The V gene's germline CDR1 is SGHVS and CDR2 FQNEAQ. The CDR3 runs 15 residues. After removal of 4 bases from V and 7 bases from J, the junction contained 8 bases not matched to a gene. CDR3 sequence reads: CASSCLDRVCEKLFF. The CDR3 coding sequence is TGTGCCAGCAGCTGCCTGGACAGGGTATGTGAAAAACTGTTTTTT.

The V gene is TRBV5-1, the J gene TRBJ2-7; no reliable D call. CDR1 is SGHRS, CDR2 YFSETQ, per germline. CDR3 length: 12 amino acids. Trimming stripped 7 bases from V and 3 bases from J, with 11 bases between. The CDR3: CASQDAYYEQYF. The DNA of the CDR3 is TGCGCCAGCCAAGACGCTTACTACGAGCAGTACTTC.

This clone appeared a single time. This chain joins TRBV28 and TRBJ1-2; maybe TRBD1 (6 bases). CDR1 and CDR2 from the germline V gene are MDHEN and SYDVKM. With 7 bases removed from V and 2 bases from J, the gap between germline ends came to 14 bases. This CDR3 has 14 residues. The CDR3 is CASTNGGRNYGYTF. The CDR3, as DNA: TGTGCCAGCACCAATGGGGGCCGCAACTATGGCTACACCTTC.

For this clone: This may be a read error, as it is one base from a much larger clone. The chain links TRBV25-1 to TRBJ2-7; D ambiguous. V shed 3 bases and J shed 0 bases, with 9 bases lying between them. The CDR3 spans 14 residues. Germline CDR1 and CDR2: MGHDK and SYGVNS. In DNA, the CDR3 is TGTGCCAGCAGTGATTTGAGAGGCTCCTACGAGCAGTACTTC. It specifies CASSDLRGSYEQYF.

The chain has TRBV7-3 and TRBJ1-2; 9 bases line up with TRBD1. After removal of 5 bases from V and 5 bases from J, the junction contained 6 bases not matched to a gene. Germline V gene lookup returns CDR1 SGHTA and CDR2 FQGTGA. The CDR3 covers 14 residues. The CDR3 spells CASSPDRGGYGYTF. CDR3 nucleotide sequence: TGTGCCAGCAGCCCGGACAGGGGAGGGTATGGCTACACCTTC.

The chain joins TRBV29-1 to TRBJ2-5; no definite D call. CDR3 length equals 13 residues. Germline V lookup: CDR1 SQVTM, CDR2 ANQGSEA. Trimming shortened V by 2 bases and J by 5 bases, and 12 bases separated the two germline ends. This CDR3 is CSVEKLGLETQYF. CDR3 DNA sequence: TGCAGCGTTGAAAAACTGGGGTTGGAGACCCAGTACTTC.

The CDR3 DNA sequence: TGCGCCAGCAGCTTCAGATTAGCGGGAACCTACGAGCAGTACTTC. Protein product: CASSFRLAGTYEQYF. The chain carries TRBV5-1 and TRBJ2-7, with 8 bases fitting TRBD2. Germline V lookup: CDR1 SGHRS, CDR2 YFSETQ. V lost 2 bases, J lost 2 bases, and 6 bases stayed unmatched. The CDR3 is 15 residues long.

The chain combines TRBV18 with TRBJ2-5; D is undetermined. Germline V CDR1 and CDR2: KGHSH, LQKENI. The CDR3 runs 15 residues. Trimming took 3 bases from V and 1 from J, leaving 12 bases between them. The CDR3 loop is CASSPVTSSQETQYF. CDR3 DNA: TGTGCCAGCTCACCGGTAACGAGTAGCCAAGAGACCCAGTACTTC.

The rearrangement joins TRBV10-1 to TRBJ1-1; a possible D gene is TRBD1 (6 bases). V was shortened by 2 bases and J by 0 bases, with 7 bases between the two germline ends. This CDR3 has 14 amino acids. Germline CDR1 and CDR2: WNHNN and SYGVQD (reference sequence). DNA for the CDR3: TGCGCCAGCAGTGAGAACAGGGTGAACACTGAAGCTTTCTTT. As protein: CASSENRVNTEAFF.

The chain uses TRBV7-2 and TRBJ2-5; D uncertain. V was pared by 6 bases and J by 4 bases, with 15 bases between. Germline CDR1 is SGHTA and CDR2 is FQGNSA. CDR3 size: 14 residues. The CDR3 DNA reads as TGTGCCAGCAGGTCACGAGGCCCCGGAGAGACCCAGTACTTC. Residues: CASRSRGPGETQYF.

The chain carries TRBV13 and TRBJ1-2, with D uncertain. This CDR3 spans 15 amino acids. Between the trimmed V and J ends, which lost 1 base and 0 bases, there was a span of 9 bases. Germline V gene lookup returns CDR1 PRHDT and CDR2 FYEKMQ (reference sequence). CDR3 DNA sequence: TGTGCCAGCAGCTTAGTCGACCTGGCTAACTATGGCTACACCTTC. Its protein is CASSLVDLANYGYTF.

The chain employs TRBV4-1 and TRBJ2-5; TRBD2 is a possible D gene (5 bases). Trimming took off 1 base at V and 7 bases at J, with 13 bases between the two ends. The length of the CDR3 is 14 residues. Germline loops: CDR1 MGHRA, CDR2 YSYEKL. The CDR3 here is CASSQAREGWTQYF. In DNA, the CDR3 is TGCGCCAGCAGCCAAGCCCGGGAAGGGTGGACCCAGTACTTC.

The chain uses TRBV19 and TRBJ2-1, with 7 nucleotides matching TRBD2. The CDR3 spans 15 residues. Germline CDR1 and CDR2: LNHDA and SQIVND (reference sequence). The ends lost 6 bases at V and 9 bases at J; junction bases unmatched: 14. Here the CDR3 DNA reads TGTGCCAGTAGATCAACGGGGAGGGGAGCGGGTGAGCAGTTCTTC. Translation gives CASRSTGRGAGEQFF.

V is TRBV25-1 and J is TRBJ1-1; D might be TRBD1 (6 bases). This CDR3 is 13 amino acids long. V shed 8 bases and J shed 1 base, with 11 bases lying between them. Germline CDR1 and CDR2: MGHDK and SYGVNS. CDR3: CASSKTGNTEAFF. CDR3 nucleotides: TGTGCCAGCTCCAAGACAGGGAACACTGAAGCTTTCTTT. The entire variable domain, with the rest obtained from reference TRBV25-1 and TRBJ1-1, is as follows: EADIYQTPRYLVIGTGKKITLECSQTMGHDKMYWYQQDPGMELHLIHYSYGVNSTEKGDLSSESTVSRIRTEHFPLTLESARPSHTSQYLCASSKTGNTEAFFGQGTRLTVV.

The chain combines TRBV21-1 with TRBJ2-5; the table's D call, TRBD1, has no DNA check behind it. TRBV21-1 has pseudogene status. The CDR3 extends over 17 amino acids. CDR3: CASSKEVRGRPQETQYF. CDR3 nucleotide sequence: TGTGCCAGCAGCAAAGAGGTAAGGGGGCGACCACAAGAGACCCAGTACTTC.

This chain joins TRBV30 and TRBJ1-5; D not resolved. CDR3 length: 13 residues. V was cut by 4 bases and J by 0 bases, with 7 bases left in between. Germline-derived CDR1 and CDR2 are GTSNPN and SVGIG (reference sequence). The CDR3: CAWNLGSNQPQHF. The CDR3 nucleotides are TGTGCCTGGAACTTGGGTAGCAATCAGCCCCAGCATTTT.